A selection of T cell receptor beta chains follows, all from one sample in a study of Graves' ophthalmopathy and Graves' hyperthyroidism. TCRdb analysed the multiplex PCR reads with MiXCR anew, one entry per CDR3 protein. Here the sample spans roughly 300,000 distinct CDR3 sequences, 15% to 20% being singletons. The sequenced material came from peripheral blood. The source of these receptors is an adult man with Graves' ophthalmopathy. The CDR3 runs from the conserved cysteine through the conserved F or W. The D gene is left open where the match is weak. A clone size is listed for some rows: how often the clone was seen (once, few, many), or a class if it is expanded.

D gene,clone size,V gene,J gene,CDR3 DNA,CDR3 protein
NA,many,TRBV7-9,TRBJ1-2,TGTGCCAGCAGCGTTATTGTGGAATCCTATGGCTACACCTTC,CASSVIVESYGYTF
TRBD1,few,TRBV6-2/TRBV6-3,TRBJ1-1,TGTGCCAGCAAGGACAGGGGTATGAACACTGAAGCTTTCTTT,CASKDRGMNTEAFF
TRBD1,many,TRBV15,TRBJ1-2,TGTGCCACCAGCAACAGCGTCCCTGACAGGGGGGATGGCTACACCTTC,CATSNSVPDRGDGYTF
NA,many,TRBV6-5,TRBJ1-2,TGTGCCAGCAGTTATCGGGGGACCTCTTCTGGCTACACCTTC,CASSYRGTSSGYTF
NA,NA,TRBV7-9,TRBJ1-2,TGTGCCAGCAGCCCAGGAAGAGGGAAACACTATGGCTACACCTTC,CASSPGRGKHYGYTF
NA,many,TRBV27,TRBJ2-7,TGTGCCAGCAGTTTTCATGCGGGGCCCATTTACGAGCAGTACTTC,CASSFHAGPIYEQYF
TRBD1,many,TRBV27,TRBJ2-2,TGTGCCGGGTACAGGGGCACCGGGGAGCTGTTTTTT,CAGYRGTGELFF
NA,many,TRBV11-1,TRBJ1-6,TGTGCCAGCAGCTTATCGACAGCTAGGAGTAATTCACCCCTCCACTTT,CASSLSTARSNSPLHF
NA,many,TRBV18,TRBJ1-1,TGTGCCAGCTCACCTAAGGGGGGGAACACTGAAGCTTTCTTT,CASSPKGGNTEAFF
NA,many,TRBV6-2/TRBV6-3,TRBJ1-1,TGTGCCAGCAGTTCATCGTCGGGGAACACTGAAGCTTTCTTT,CASSSSSGNTEAFF
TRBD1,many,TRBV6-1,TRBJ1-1,TGTGCCAGCACGGGACAGGGGAACACTGAAGCTTTCTTT,CASTGQGNTEAFF
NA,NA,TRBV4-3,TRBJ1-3,TGCGCCAGCAGCCAAGACCCGGGACCCCGAAGAGGAAACACCATATATTTT,CASSQDPGPRRGNTIYF
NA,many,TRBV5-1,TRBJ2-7,TGCGCCAGCAGCACCGAGGGGGGGGCGTACTACGAGCAGTACTTC,CASSTEGGAYYEQYF
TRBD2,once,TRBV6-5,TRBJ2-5,TGTGCCAGCAGTTACTCCACTAGCGGGGATCAAGAGACCCAGTACTTC,CASSYSTSGDQETQYF
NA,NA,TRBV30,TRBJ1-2,TGTGCCTTGTCTGGGGCTAACTATGGCTACACCTTC,CALSGANYGYTF
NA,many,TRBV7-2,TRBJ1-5,TGTGCCAGCAGCGCATCCGGGAACCCAGGCCCGCCCCAGCATTTT,CASSASGNPGPPQHF
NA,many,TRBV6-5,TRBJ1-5,TGTGCCAGCAGACTCCTGACAAGCAGATATCAGCCCCAGCATTTT,CASRLLTSRYQPQHF
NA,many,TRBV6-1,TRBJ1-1,TGTGCCAGCCGGAGAAATCCCACTGAAGCTTTCTTT,CASRRNPTEAFF
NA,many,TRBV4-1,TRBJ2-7,TGCGCCAGCAGCCAAGGTTGGGACACCACCTACGAGCAGTACTTC,CASSQGWDTTYEQYF
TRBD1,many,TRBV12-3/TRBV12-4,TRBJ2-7,TGTGCCAGCAGTGCTTCCGGGACAGGGGTACACGAGCAGTACTTC,CASSASGTGVHEQYF
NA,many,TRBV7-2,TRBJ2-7,TGTGCCAGCAGCTTAGGACGGACTACCTACGAGCAGTACTTC,CASSLGRTTYEQYF
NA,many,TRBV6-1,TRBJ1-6,TGTGCCAGCAGTGAAGCGCGTACAGTCTTCTATAATTCACCCCTCCACTTT,CASSEARTVFYNSPLHF
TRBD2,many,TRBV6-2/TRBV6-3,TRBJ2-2,TGTGCCAGCAGTCCTCGACTAGCGGGGGCCGGGGGCACCGGGGAGCTGTTTTTT,CASSPRLAGAGGTGELFF
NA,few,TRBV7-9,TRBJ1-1,TGTGCCAGCAGCTCAGAGAAGAACACTGAAGCTTTCTTT,CASSSEKNTEAFF
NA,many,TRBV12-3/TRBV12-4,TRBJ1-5,TGTGCCAGCAGTTTGCGCGGAAACCAGCATTTT,CASSLRGNQHF
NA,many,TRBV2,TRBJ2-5,TGTGCCAGCAGTACACAGGGTACCCAGACCCAGTACTTC,CASSTQGTQTQYF
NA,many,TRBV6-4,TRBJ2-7,TGTGCCAGCAGCAACTCCGGGACAACCGAGCAGTACTTC,CASSNSGTTEQYF
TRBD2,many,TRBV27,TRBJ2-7,TGTGCCAGCAGTCGCCAGCCGGGACTAGACTACGAGCAGTACTTC,CASSRQPGLDYEQYF
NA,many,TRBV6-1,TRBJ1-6,TGTGCCAGCAGTACAGGGATTTCACCCCTCCACTTT,CASSTGISPLHF
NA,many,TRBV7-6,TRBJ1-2,TGTGCCAGCAGCTTTCCCGGGGGCTATGGCTACACCTTC,CASSFPGGYGYTF
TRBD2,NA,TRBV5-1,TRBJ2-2,TGCGCCAGCAGCGCCAGCGGGAGCACCGGGGAGCTGTTTTTT,CASSASGSTGELFF
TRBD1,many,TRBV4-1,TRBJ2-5,TGCGCCAGCAGCCACCAAATCAGGGGGCTAGAGACCCAGTACTTC,CASSHQIRGLETQYF